The TCR beta chain described here comes from a study of cytomegalovirus exposure and HLA in healthy donors. Broader study findings: Among the sequence variants, a highly shared cluster was likely an artifact of sequencing. According to an earlier analysis, most TCR beta V segments yielded productive rearrangements about 90% or about 30% of the time. Reports credit the classifier with highly specific, highly sensitive diagnosis of cytomegalovirus status. As a later analysis showed, several of the most significant clusters appeared to be linked to common viral pathogens.

The CDR3 spans 14 residues. Germline values: CDR1 MGHRA, CDR2 YSYEKL. V trimming: 2 bases; J trimming: 4 bases; junction bases outside the gene matches: 2. In this sample, this clone turned up a few times. Its antigen is unknown. Researchers ran the PCR with 60 Vbeta and 13 Jbeta primers. Method: immunoSEQ multiplex PCR; TCRdb's copy keeps in-frame clones and lacks some. The data show more than 110,000 clones, approximately 80% seen once. The source of this sequence is a man aged 35 to 55 in good health and CMV-seropositive. The sample was PBMCs. J is TRBJ2-3 and V is TRBV4-1, with TRBD2 matching 8 bases. CDR3 in amino acids: CASSQRAGADTQYF. The CDR3 coding sequence is TGCGCCAGCAGCCAACGAGCGGGGGCAGATACGCAGTATTTT.